This T cell receptor (beta chain) was sequenced for a study of CD8+ T cells in alopecia areata. Trimming removed 3 bases from V and 4 bases from J, with 13 bases in between. CDR3 size: 15 residues. CDR1 and CDR2 (germline): SNHLY, FYNNEI. After isolation, RNA underwent reverse transcription to generate cDNA as the sequencing template. Generated by immunoSEQ multiplex PCR, the TCRdb table keeps only in-frame clones and is missing some. The sample holds 130,000 to 150,000 clones, approximately 51% seen once. This clone was picked up a small number of times. The sequence was obtained from a human donor with alopecia areata. The chain is built from TRBV2 and TRBJ2-1, with D possibly matching TRBD1 (6 bases). The source material was CD4+ T cells sorted from blood, sampled at week 0. CDR3 residues: CASSDRDTRYNEQFF. The DNA of the CDR3 is TGTGCCAGCAGTGACCGGGACACAAGATACAATGAGCAGTTCTTC.